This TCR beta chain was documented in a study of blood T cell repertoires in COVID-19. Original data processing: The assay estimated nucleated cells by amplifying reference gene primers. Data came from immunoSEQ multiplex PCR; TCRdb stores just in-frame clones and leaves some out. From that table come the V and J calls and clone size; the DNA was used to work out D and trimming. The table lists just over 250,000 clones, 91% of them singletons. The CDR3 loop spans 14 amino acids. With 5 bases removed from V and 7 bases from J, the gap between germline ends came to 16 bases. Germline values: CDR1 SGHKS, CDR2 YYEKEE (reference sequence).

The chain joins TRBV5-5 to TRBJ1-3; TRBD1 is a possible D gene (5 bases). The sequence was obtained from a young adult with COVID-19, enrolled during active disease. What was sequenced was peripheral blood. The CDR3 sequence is CASSLKTVGNTIYF. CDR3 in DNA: TGTGCCAGCAGTTTGAAGACAGTGGGGAACACCATATATTTT. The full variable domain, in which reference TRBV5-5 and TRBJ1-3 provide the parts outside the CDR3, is DAGVTQSPTHLIKTRGQQVTLRCSPISGHKSVSWYQQVLGQGPQFIFQYYEKEERGRGNFPDRFSARQFPNYSSELNVNALLLGDSALYLCASSLKTVGNTIYFGEGSWLTVV.